One sample yielded the 26 T cell receptor beta chains listed below, sequenced in a study of T cells in localized non-small cell lung cancer. The assay was immunoSEQ multiplex PCR, and TCRdb's table has in-frame clones only and misses some. The sample yields 35,000 or so clones, over 80% seen once. The starting material was peripheral blood, obtained before any cancer treatment. Receptor source: a woman aged 35 to 70 with stage I lung adenocarcinoma.

The chain links TRBV5-1 to TRBJ1-6; the D gene is possibly TRBD1 (5 bases). Trimming took 0 bases from V and 10 from J, leaving 20 bases between them. Germline CDR1 reads SGHRS; CDR2 reads YFSETQ. This CDR3 is built from 17 residues. This CDR3 reads CASSLDGREGRESPLHF. CDR3 in DNA: TGCGCCAGCAGCTTGGACGGCAGGGAGGGGAGAGAGTCACCCCTCCACTTT.

In DNA, the CDR3 is TGTGCCAGCAGTGGGGACAGGGGGACTGGGAACACTGAAGCTTTCTTT. Translated, it gives CASSGDRGTGNTEAFF. This chain connects TRBV2 to TRBJ1-1; 11 bases line up with TRBD1. V trimming: 4 bases; J trimming: 1 base; junction bases outside the gene matches: 5. There are 16 residues in the CDR3. Per germline, CDR1 SNHLY and CDR2 FYNNEI.

The chain combines TRBV7-8 with TRBJ1-5, with D maybe TRBD1 (5 bases). V lost 2 bases to trimming and J lost 7 bases, with 9 bases between them. Germline lookup yields CDR1 SGHVS and CDR2 FQNEAQ. This CDR3 spans 13 amino acids. The CDR3 nucleotides are TGTGCCAGCAGCTTAACGAGGGGACAGCCCCAGCATTTT. Translated, it gives CASSLTRGQPQHF.

This chain links TRBV28 with TRBJ1-1; D gene uncertain. CDR3 size: 11 residues. The germline V gene encodes CDR1 MDHEN and CDR2 SYDVKM. Trimming left V 3 bases short and J 10 bases short, with 9 bases between. The CDR3: CASSLSAGAFF. DNA of the CDR3: TGTGCCAGCAGTTTGTCCGCGGGAGCTTTCTTT.

V is TRBV13 and J is TRBJ2-2; TRBD2 matches 10 bases. The germline CDR1 and CDR2 sequences are PRHDT and FYEKMQ (reference sequence). This CDR3 has 21 amino acids. V lost 6 bases, J lost 2 bases, and 21 bases stayed unmatched. In DNA form, the CDR3 reads TGTGCCAGCAGGCTATCCGCACTGGTAGCTAGCGGGAGCGATAACACCGGGGAGCTGTTTTTT. Protein product: CASRLSALVASGSDNTGELFF.

The rearrangement uses TRBV12-5 and TRBJ2-5, with 11 bases matching TRBD2. Germline CDR1 reads LGHNT; CDR2 reads FRNRAP. With 3 bases clipped from V and 0 bases from J, the junction kept 9 bases outside the gene matches. The CDR3 runs 18 residues. The CDR3 sequence is CASGFLAGGGGDQETQYF. The CDR3 nucleotides are TGTGCTAGTGGTTTCCTAGCGGGAGGAGGGGGGGACCAAGAGACCCAGTACTTC.

The genes are TRBV18 and TRBJ2-2; 9 nucleotides match TRBD2. V was pared by 2 bases and J by 2 bases, with 9 bases of the junction left unmatched. Germline V gene sequence: CDR1 KGHSH, CDR2 LQKENI. The CDR3 has 18 amino acids. The CDR3 protein is CASSPRRLAEINTGELFF. The CDR3, as DNA: TGTGCCAGCTCACCAAGAAGACTAGCGGAGATTAACACCGGGGAGCTGTTTTTT.

The chain combines TRBV27 with TRBJ1-5, with a tentative D call TRBD1 (5 bases). V gave up 8 bases and J gave up 2 bases, with 16 bases separating them. The germline CDR1 and CDR2 sequences are MNHEY and SMNVEV (reference sequence). This CDR3 spans 15 amino acids. CDR3 in amino acids: CASSLGGFGNQPQHF. CDR3 DNA: TGTGCCAGCTCCCTGGGGGGGTTTGGCAATCAGCCCCAGCATTTT.

The chain couples TRBV6-4 to TRBJ2-1; 9 bases agree with TRBD2. With V trimmed by 6 bases and J by 7 bases, 10 bases remained unmatched. The CDR3 runs to 15 residues. Germline V gene sequence: CDR1 MRHNA, CDR2 SNTAGT. This chain's CDR3 is CASSDSGSPLNEQFF. The CDR3 nucleotides are TGTGCCAGCAGCGATAGCGGGAGCCCTTTAAATGAGCAGTTCTTC.

This chain uses TRBV5-1 with TRBJ2-7; the match to TRBD1 covers 9 bases. This CDR3 has 16 amino acids. V lost 4 bases and J lost 2; bases outside the gene matches: 10. CDR1 and CDR2 (germline): SGHRS, YFSETQ. The CDR3 nucleotides are TGCGCCAGCAGCCTCGGTTGGACAGGGGACGCCTACGAGCAGTACTTC. Protein sequence: CASSLGWTGDAYEQYF.

The V gene is TRBV7-2, the J gene TRBJ2-1; D uncertain. V lost 1 base to trimming and J lost 1 base, with 5 bases between them. The germline gives CDR1 SGHTA, CDR2 FQGNSA. The CDR3 contains 14 residues. CDR3 DNA sequence: TGTGCCAGCAGCTTAGTGGCTTCCTACAATGAGCAGTTCTTC. Residues: CASSLVASYNEQFF.

The V gene is TRBV7-8, the J gene TRBJ2-2; D perhaps matches TRBD2 (6 bases). The CDR3 runs to 14 residues. Trimming stripped 0 bases from V and 6 bases from J, with 8 bases between. Germline V CDR1 and CDR2: SGHVS, FQNEAQ. The CDR3 protein is CASSLAEGPGELFF. As DNA, the CDR3 is TGTGCCAGCAGCTTAGCGGAGGGTCCCGGGGAGCTGTTTTTT.

The chain is built from TRBV2 and TRBJ2-6, with 7 bases identical to TRBD1. There are 16 residues in the CDR3. Trimming removed 4 bases from V and 2 bases from J; junction bases left unmatched: 5. Germline V gives CDR1 SNHLY, CDR2 FYNNEI. CDR3 DNA sequence: TGTGCCAGCAGTGCCACCCAGGGGGCTGGGGCCAACGTCCTGACTTTC. As protein: CASSATQGAGANVLTF.

The CDR3 sequence: CASRLRLGQGDEKLFF. The CDR3 region has the DNA TGTGCAAGTCGCTTAAGGTTAGGACAGGGGGATGAAAAACTGTTTTTT. The chain recombines TRBV12-2 with TRBJ1-4; TRBD1, as called in the table, went unchecked against the DNA. TRBV12-2 is a pseudogene. The CDR3 covers 16 residues.

The chain is built from TRBV5-6 and TRBJ2-1; either TRBD1 or TRBD2 may fit D (5 bases each). This CDR3 has 14 amino acids. The germline gives CDR1 SGHDT, CDR2 YYEEEE. Trimming cost V 4 bases and J 5 bases, with 13 bases left between them. The CDR3 DNA sequence: TGTGCCAGCAGCCTACGGGACGCAAACAATGAGCAGTTCTTC. Translated, it gives CASSLRDANNEQFF.

The gene calls are TRBV11-2 and TRBJ1-2, with 8 bases lining up with TRBD1. Trimming removed 7 bases from V and 5 bases from J; junction bases left unmatched: 12. Looked up from germline, CDR1 is SGHAT and CDR2 is FQNNGV. CDR3 length: 15 residues. CDR3 bases: TGTGCCAGCATCCTGAACAGGGGGAAGTCTTATGGCTACACCTTC. This translates into CASILNRGKSYGYTF.

V and J are TRBV28 and TRBJ1-4; maybe TRBD1 (5 bases). From germline, CDR1 is MDHEN and CDR2 SYDVKM. The CDR3 covers 14 residues. Trimming left V 6 bases short and J 0 bases short, with 8 bases between. CDR3 in amino acids: CASRPGSTNEKLFF. Here the CDR3 DNA reads TGTGCCAGCAGGCCAGGGTCAACTAATGAAAAACTGTTTTTT.

The V gene is TRBV6-1, the J gene TRBJ1-1, with D unresolved. CDR3 length equals 13 residues. With 6 bases removed from V and 7 bases from J, the gap between germline ends came to 15 bases. CDR1 and CDR2 from the germline V gene are MNHNS and SASEGT. The CDR3, as DNA: TGTGCCAGCAGCTCTGACGGAGCGGGTGAAGCTTTCTTT. It yields the protein CASSSDGAGEAFF.

The sample holds a few counts of this clone. The rearrangement joins TRBV19 to TRBJ1-1; 7 nucleotides match TRBD1. CDR1 LNHDA and CDR2 SQIVND come from the germline V gene (reference sequence). The V and J ends lost 6 bases and 7 bases, in that order; junction bases with no gene match: 11. The CDR3 consists of 14 residues. The CDR3 loop reads CASSHPRGAIEAFF. The CDR3 DNA follows: TGTGCCAGTAGCCACCCCAGGGGGGCAATTGAAGCTTTCTTT.

CDR3: CASSFRTGGADGYTF. CDR3 DNA sequence: TGCGCCAGCAGCTTTCGGACAGGGGGCGCGGATGGCTACACCTTC. The chain employs TRBV5-1 and TRBJ1-2, with 11 bases aligning to TRBD1. Germline V lookup: CDR1 SGHRS, CDR2 YFSETQ. The CDR3 is made up of 15 amino acids. V was pared by 2 bases and J by 6 bases, with 6 bases of the junction left unmatched.

The chain has TRBV6-6 and TRBJ2-7, with 8 positions matching TRBD2. The CDR3 extends over 14 amino acids. Germline V CDR1 and CDR2: MNHNY, SVGAGI (reference sequence). V was clipped by 6 bases and J by 4 bases; unmatched bases: 8. CDR3 amino acids: CASRPGTRPYEQYF. As DNA, the CDR3 is TGTGCCAGCAGACCCGGGACTAGACCATACGAGCAGTACTTC.

The CDR3 region has the DNA TGTGCCAGCAGCACACGACTTCTAGCGGGGTCCTACGAGCAGTACTTC. This gives the protein CASSTRLLAGSYEQYF. V gene TRBV21-1 combines with J gene TRBJ2-7; the D call of TRBD2 is as the table states it, not checked on the DNA. TRBV21-1 is a pseudogene. This CDR3 has 16 amino acids.

The V call is TRBV14, the J call TRBJ1-3, with a tentative D call TRBD1 (5 bases). The germline V and J ends were trimmed by 0 bases and 0 bases, with 9 bases remaining between them. CDR1 SGHDN and CDR2 FVKESK come from the germline V gene. This CDR3 has 16 residues. The CDR3, as DNA: TGTGCCAGCAGCCAAGATTGGGGACCCTCTGGAAACACCATATATTTT. The encoded protein is CASSQDWGPSGNTIYF. Complete variable domain (other parts from reference TRBV14 and TRBJ1-3): EAGVTQFPSHSVIEKGQTVTLRCDPISGHDNLYWYRRVMGKEIKFLLHFVKESKQDESGMPNNRFLAERTGGTYSTLKVQPAELEDSGVYFCASSQDWGPSGNTIYFGEGSWLTVV.

This clone showed up just once. V gene TRBV30 combines with J gene TRBJ2-7; 16 bases are shared with TRBD2. The CDR3 runs 17 residues. The germline gives CDR1 GTSNPN, CDR2 SVGIG (reference sequence). Unmatched junction bases numbered 9, after V lost 5 bases and J lost 2 bases. The CDR3 sequence: CAWGGPGLAGGPYEQYF. For the CDR3, the DNA is TGTGCCTGGGGCGGGCCGGGACTAGCGGGAGGGCCCTACGAGCAGTACTTC. The full variable domain, with the rest looked up from reference TRBV30 and TRBJ2-7, is SQTIHQWPATLVQPVGSPLSLECTVEGTSNPNLYWYRQAAGRGLQLLFYSVGIGQISSEVPQNLSASRPQDRQFILSSKKLLLSDSGFYLCAWGGPGLAGGPYEQYFGPGTRLTVT.

V and J are TRBV28 and TRBJ2-1; D perhaps matches TRBD2 (6 bases). Germline CDR1 is MDHEN and CDR2 is SYDVKM. V was clipped by 2 bases and J by 4 bases, with 9 bases between them. This CDR3 has 14 amino acids. CDR3 sequence (DNA): TGTGCCAGCAGTTTAGGGGGGACTTACAATGAGCAGTTCTTC. Its translation: CASSLGGTYNEQFF.

The chain joins TRBV11-2 to TRBJ2-1; 9 positions agree with TRBD2. The CDR3 has 14 amino acids. Germline lookup yields CDR1 SGHAT and CDR2 FQNNGV. Losses at the gene ends were 5 bases for V and 5 bases for J; bases not matched to a gene: 4. This chain's CDR3 is CASSVGLAHNEQFF. In nucleotides, the CDR3 is TGTGCCAGCAGCGTCGGACTAGCGCACAATGAGCAGTTCTTC.